The sample holds a few counts of the clone carrying this T cell receptor beta chain. This entry belongs to a study of CD8+CD57+ T cells in acquired aplastic anemia. Genomic DNA served as template for TCR beta VDJ and CDR3 profiling. TCRdb passed the reads through MiXCR, listing each CDR3 protein once. The table lists about 200,000 distinct CDR3 sequences, approximately 51% of them singletons. Germline V gene sequence: CDR1 SEHNR, CDR2 FQNEAQ (reference sequence). The CDR3 is 15 amino acids. The V segment lost 5 bases and the J segment 4 bases; nucleotides outside the gene matches: 9. It was patients with CD8+CD57+ cell expansion by flow cytometry who were chosen for sequencing. Blood sampling was performed on the patients, and none of them had received therapy by then.

The chain combines TRBV7-9 with TRBJ2-7; 9 bases align to TRBD1. The sequencing input was sorted CD4+, CD8+, or CD8+CD57+ T cells (not recorded which) from PBMCs. The sequence came from a human donor with aplastic anemia. The CDR3 spells CASSPPGQGWYEQYF. CDR3 DNA sequence: TGTGCCAGCAGCCCACCGGGACAGGGATGGTACGAGCAGTACTTC.